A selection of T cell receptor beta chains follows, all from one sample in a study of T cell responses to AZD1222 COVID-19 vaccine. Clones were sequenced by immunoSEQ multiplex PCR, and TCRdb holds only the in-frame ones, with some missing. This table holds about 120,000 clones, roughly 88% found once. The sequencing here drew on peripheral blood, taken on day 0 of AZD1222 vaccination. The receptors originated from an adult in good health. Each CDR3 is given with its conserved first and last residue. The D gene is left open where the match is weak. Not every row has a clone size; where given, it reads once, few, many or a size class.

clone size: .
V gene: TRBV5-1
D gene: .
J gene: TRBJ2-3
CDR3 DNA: TGCGCCAGCCGGGGACACCTAGGCACAGATACGCAGTATTTT
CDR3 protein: CASRGHLGTDTQYF

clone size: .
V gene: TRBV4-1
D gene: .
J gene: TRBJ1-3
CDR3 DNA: TGCGCCAGCAGCGTGACACAGCCATTCTCTGGAAACACCATATATTTT
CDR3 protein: CASSVTQPFSGNTIYF

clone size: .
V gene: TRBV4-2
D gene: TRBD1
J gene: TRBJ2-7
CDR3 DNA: TGTGCCAGCAGCAAAAAGTCGACAGGGTTTCTCTACGAGCAGTACTTC
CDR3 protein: CASSKKSTGFLYEQYF

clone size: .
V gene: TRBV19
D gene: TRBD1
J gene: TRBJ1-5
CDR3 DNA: TGTGCCAGTAGCGGGACAGGGGATCAGCCCCAGCATTTT
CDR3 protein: CASSGTGDQPQHF

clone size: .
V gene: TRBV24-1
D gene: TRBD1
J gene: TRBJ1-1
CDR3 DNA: TGTGCCACCAAGAGGGGGCAGAACACTGAAGCTTTCTTT
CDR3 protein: CATKRGQNTEAFF

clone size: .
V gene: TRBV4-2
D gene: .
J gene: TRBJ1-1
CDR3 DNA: TGTGCCAGCAGGGAGTACCCCGGATCGAACACTGAAGCTTTCTTT
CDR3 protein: CASREYPGSNTEAFF

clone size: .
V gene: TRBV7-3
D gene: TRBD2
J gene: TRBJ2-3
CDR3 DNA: TGTGCCAGCAGCTTAAAAGGGACTAGCGGGGGGATGAAGTCAGATACGCAGTATTTT
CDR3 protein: CASSLKGTSGGMKSDTQYF

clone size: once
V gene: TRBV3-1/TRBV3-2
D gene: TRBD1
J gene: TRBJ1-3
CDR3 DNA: TGTGCCAGCAGCCAAAACCCGACAGGGGGAGGCTCTGGAAACACCATATATTTT
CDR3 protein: CASSQNPTGGGSGNTIYF

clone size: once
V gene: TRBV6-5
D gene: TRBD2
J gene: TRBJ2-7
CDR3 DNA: TGTGCCAGCAGTTACTCGGGGACTAGCTTCTCCTACGAGCAGTACTTC
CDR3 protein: CASSYSGTSFSYEQYF

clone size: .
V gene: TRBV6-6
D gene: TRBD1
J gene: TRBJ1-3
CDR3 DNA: TGTGCCAGCAGTCCCGGACAGGGGAACACCATATATTTT
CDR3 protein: CASSPGQGNTIYF

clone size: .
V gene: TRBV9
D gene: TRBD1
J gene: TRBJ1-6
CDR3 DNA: TGTGCCAGCAGCGGGGGGACAGGGTATAATTCACCCCTCCACTTT
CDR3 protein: CASSGGTGYNSPLHF

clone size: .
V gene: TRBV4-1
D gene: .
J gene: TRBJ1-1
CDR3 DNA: TGCGCCAGCAGCCAAGGACAGGCCCCGAACACTGAAGCTTTCTTT
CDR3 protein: CASSQGQAPNTEAFF

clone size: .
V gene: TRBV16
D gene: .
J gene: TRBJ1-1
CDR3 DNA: TGTGCCAGCAGCCAAATCGGGAAGAGCCCGCCTGAAGCTTTCTTT
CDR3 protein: CASSQIGKSPPEAFF

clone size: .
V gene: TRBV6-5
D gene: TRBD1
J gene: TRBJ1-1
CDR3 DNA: TGTGCCAGCAGACGGGACAGCCTGAACACTGAAGCTTTCTTT
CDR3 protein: CASRRDSLNTEAFF

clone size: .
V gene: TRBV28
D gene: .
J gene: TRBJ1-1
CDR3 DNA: TGTGCCAGCAGACCGCTACAGACAGAGAACACTGAAGCTTTCTTT
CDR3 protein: CASRPLQTENTEAFF

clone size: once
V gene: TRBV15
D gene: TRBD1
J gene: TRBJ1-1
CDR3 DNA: TGTGCCACCAGCAGGATTGACAGGGGGGACACTGAAGCTTTCTTT
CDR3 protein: CATSRIDRGDTEAFF

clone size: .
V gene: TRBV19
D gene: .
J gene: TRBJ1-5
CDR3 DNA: TGTGCCAGTAGTATAGATTTTGCAGCTAATCAGCCCCAGCATTTT
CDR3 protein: CASSIDFAANQPQHF

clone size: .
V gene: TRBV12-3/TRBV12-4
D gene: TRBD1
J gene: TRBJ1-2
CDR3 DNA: TGTGCCAGCAGTTGGACAGGGGGTAGTGGCTACACCTTC
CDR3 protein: CASSWTGGSGYTF

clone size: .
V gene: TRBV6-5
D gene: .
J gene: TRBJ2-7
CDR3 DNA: TGTGCCAGCAGTTACTCGAGGGGAGGGGGGGAGCAGTACTTC
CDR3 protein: CASSYSRGGGEQYF

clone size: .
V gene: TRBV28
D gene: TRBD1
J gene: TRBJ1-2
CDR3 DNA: TGTGCCAGCAGTTTAGGAGCGACAGGGCGAACATCATATGGCTACACCTTC
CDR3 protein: CASSLGATGRTSYGYTF

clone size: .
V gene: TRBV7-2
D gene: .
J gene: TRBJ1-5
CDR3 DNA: TGTGCCAGCAGCTTAGCTTTTGGAGGTCAGCCCCAGCATTTT
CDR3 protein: CASSLAFGGQPQHF

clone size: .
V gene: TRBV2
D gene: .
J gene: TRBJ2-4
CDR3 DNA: TGTGCCAGCAGCTGTCTTTGGGGGGCGATCCCCCTTAGGGCCAAAAACATTCAGTACTTC
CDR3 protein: CASSCLWGAIPLRAKNIQYF

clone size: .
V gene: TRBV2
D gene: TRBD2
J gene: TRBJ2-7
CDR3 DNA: TGTGCCAGCAGTGACCCTAGCGGGAGGTCCTACGAGCAGTACTTC
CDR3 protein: CASSDPSGRSYEQYF

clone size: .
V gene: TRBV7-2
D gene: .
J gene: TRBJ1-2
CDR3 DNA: TGTGCCAGCAGCTCCTCTTACGGTGCGACTGGCTACACCTTC
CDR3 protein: CASSSSYGATGYTF

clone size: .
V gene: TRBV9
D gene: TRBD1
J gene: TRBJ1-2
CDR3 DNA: TGTGCCAGCAGCCGACTTGGGACAGCCGCGGGCGGCTATGGCTACACCTTC
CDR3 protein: CASSRLGTAAGGYGYTF

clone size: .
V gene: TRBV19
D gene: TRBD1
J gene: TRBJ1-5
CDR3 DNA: TGTGCCAGTAGTTCAGGACAGGGCCGTAGCAATCAGCCCCAGCATTTT
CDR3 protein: CASSSGQGRSNQPQHF

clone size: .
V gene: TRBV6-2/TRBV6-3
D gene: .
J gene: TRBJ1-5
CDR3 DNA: TGTGCCAGCAGCCCAGGGGTTAATAGCAATCAGCCCCAGCATTTT
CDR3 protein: CASSPGVNSNQPQHF

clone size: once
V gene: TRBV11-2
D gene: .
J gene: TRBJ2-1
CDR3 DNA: TGTGCCAGCAGCCCCCTGGGGACTCCGGGGGACAATGAGCAGTTCTTC
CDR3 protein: CASSPLGTPGDNEQFF

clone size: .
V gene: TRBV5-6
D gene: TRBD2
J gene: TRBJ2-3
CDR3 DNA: TGTGCCAGCAGCTTGGGGGGCGGGGGGGCCTCAGATACGCAGTATTTT
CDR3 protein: CASSLGGGGASDTQYF

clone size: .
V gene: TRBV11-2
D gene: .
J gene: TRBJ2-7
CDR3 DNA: TGTGCCAGCAGCCCCCGACCATCGTCCTTCGAGCAGTACTTC
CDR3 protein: CASSPRPSSFEQYF

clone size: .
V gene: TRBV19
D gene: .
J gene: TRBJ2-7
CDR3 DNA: TGTGCCAGTAGTAATCTTTTCGCCGGAGGGGGCGGCTACGAGCAGTACTTC
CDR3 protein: CASSNLFAGGGGYEQYF

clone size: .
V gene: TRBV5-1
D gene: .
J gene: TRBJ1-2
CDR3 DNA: TGCGCCAGCAGAGCAGGGTCCCAGGGCGGCTACACCTTC
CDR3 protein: CASRAGSQGGYTF

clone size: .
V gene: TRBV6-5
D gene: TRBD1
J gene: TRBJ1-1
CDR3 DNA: TGTGCCAGCAGTAGGACAGGTAGAACAGGTGAAGCTTTCTTT
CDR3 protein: CASSRTGRTGEAFF

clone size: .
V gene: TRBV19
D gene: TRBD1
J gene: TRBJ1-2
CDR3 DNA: TGTGCCAGTAGTCTACAGGGGAGCTATGGCTACACCTTC
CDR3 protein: CASSLQGSYGYTF

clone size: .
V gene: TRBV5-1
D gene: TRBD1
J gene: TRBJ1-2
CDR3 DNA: TGCGCCAGCAGCCCGGGACAGCTTAACTATGGCTACACCTTC
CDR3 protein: CASSPGQLNYGYTF

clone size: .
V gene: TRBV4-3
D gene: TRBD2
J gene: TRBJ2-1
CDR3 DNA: TGCGCCAGCAGCCAGGGCCGGGAGGGCTACAATGAGCAGTTCTTC
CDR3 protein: CASSQGREGYNEQFF

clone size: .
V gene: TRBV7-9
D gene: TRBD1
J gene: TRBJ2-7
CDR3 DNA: TGTGCCAGCAGCCACGGGACAGTCACCTACGAGCAGTACTTC
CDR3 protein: CASSHGTVTYEQYF

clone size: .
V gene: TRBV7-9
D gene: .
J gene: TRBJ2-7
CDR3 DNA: TGTGCCAGCAGCTTAGAGGTTCCCGTCTACGAGCAGTACTTC
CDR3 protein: CASSLEVPVYEQYF

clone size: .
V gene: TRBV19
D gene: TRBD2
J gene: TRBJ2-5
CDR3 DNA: TGTGCCAGTAGTATACAGGCACTAGCGGGAGAAGAGACCCAGTACTTC
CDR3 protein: CASSIQALAGEETQYF

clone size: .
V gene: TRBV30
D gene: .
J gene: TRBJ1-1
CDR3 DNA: TGTGCCTGGGAGTCTAGGGTTGAAGCTTTCTTT
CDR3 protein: CAWESRVEAFF

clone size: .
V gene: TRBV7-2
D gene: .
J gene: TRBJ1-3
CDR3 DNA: TGTGCCAGCAGCCCAACCAGGGGCTCTGGAAACACCATATATTTT
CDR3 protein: CASSPTRGSGNTIYF

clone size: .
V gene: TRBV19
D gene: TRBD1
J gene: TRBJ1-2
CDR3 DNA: TGTGCCAGTCAAAAGGGACGGGACAGGGGGCCCTTGAGCTATGGCTACACCTTC
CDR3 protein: CASQKGRDRGPLSYGYTF

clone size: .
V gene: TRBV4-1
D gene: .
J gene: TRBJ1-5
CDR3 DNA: TGCGCCAGCAGCCAAGTGGTAGGAGCCATACAGGGGCCCCAGCATTTT
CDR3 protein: CASSQVVGAIQGPQHF

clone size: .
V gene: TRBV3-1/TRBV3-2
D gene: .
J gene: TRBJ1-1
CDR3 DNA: TGTGCCAGCAGCCAAGGGTACCTGAACACTGAAGCTTTCTTT
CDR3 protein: CASSQGYLNTEAFF

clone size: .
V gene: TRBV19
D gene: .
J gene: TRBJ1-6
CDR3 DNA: TGTGCCAGTAGTGTATCGGGAGGGGCTATGGATTCACCCCTCCACTTT
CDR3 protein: CASSVSGGAMDSPLHF

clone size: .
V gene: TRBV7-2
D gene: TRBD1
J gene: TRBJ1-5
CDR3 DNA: TGTGCCAGCAGCCAAGACAGGGGATATCAGCCCCAGCATTTT
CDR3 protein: CASSQDRGYQPQHF

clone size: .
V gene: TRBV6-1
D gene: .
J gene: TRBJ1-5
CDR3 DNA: TGTGCCAGCAGTGGCATCCTCGACTCCGAGACAGGCCTCAAGAATCAGCCCCAGCATTTT
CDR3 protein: CASSGILDSETGLKNQPQHF

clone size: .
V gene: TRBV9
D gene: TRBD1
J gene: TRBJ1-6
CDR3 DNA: TGTGCCAGCAGCGTAGCCGACAGGGCAAATTCACCCCTCCACTTT
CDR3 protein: CASSVADRANSPLHF

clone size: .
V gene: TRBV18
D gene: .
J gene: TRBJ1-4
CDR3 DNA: TGTGCCAGCTCACCCCAGGGGACATCTAATGAAAAACTGTTTTTT
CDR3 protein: CASSPQGTSNEKLFF

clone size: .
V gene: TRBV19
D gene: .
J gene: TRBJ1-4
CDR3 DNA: TGTGCCAGTAGTATACGGGCGACTGGGTATGAAAAACTGTTTTTT
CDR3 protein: CASSIRATGYEKLFF

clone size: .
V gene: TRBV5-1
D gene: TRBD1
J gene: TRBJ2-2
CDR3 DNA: TGCGCCACTAGACAGGGTGGAAACACCGGGGAGCTGTTTTTT
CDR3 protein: CATRQGGNTGELFF